This TCR beta chain appears in the sequencing data of a study of cytomegalovirus exposure and HLA in healthy donors. Points on this clone: Its target is not known.

The PCR contained 60 Vbeta and 13 Jbeta primers. This table comes from immunoSEQ multiplex PCR, and its TCRdb copy is limited to in-frame clones, with some not included. The table records about 150,000 clones, roughly 87% of them present only once. Looked up from germline, CDR1 is SGHRS and CDR2 is YFSETQ. V lost 4 bases and J lost 4; bases outside the gene matches: 6. The CDR3 covers 14 residues. Study outcomes and limitations: Reportedly, TCR beta sequences accurately predicted HLA-A and HLA-B alleles in most subjects.

Material for sequencing was PBMCs. The gene calls are TRBV5-1 and TRBJ1-2; 8 positions match TRBD1. This TCR was sampled from a young man in good health and CMV-seropositive. This CDR3 is CASSTGQGGYGYTF. DNA of the CDR3: TGCGCCAGCAGCACTGGACAGGGCGGCTATGGCTACACCTTC.